This T cell receptor (beta chain) was sequenced during a study of blood T cell repertoires in COVID-19. Study-level information: In each case, the material was cDNA or gDNA derived from T cells, B-cell-depleted T cells, or PBMCs.

Trimming pared 4 bases from V and 0 bases from J, leaving 20 bases between. CDR1 and CDR2 from the germline V gene are LGHDT and YNNKEL (reference sequence). The length of the CDR3 is 18 residues. Study processing details: Amplification with reference gene primers provided the estimates of nucleated cell counts. Profiling relied on immunoSEQ multiplex PCR, and the TCRdb table lists in-frame clones only, not all of them. V, J and clone size reflect that table, while D and trimming were determined from the DNA. The data contain over 200,000 clones, more than 75% of them singletons. The TCR sequence derives from a man aged 40-49 years who had recovered from COVID-19. V and J are TRBV3-1 (or the pseudogene TRBV3-2) and TRBJ2-3; D is unresolved. The sample was peripheral blood. Here the CDR3 DNA reads TGTGCCAGCAGCCCCACTCCCCTGCCACCTAATAGCACAGATACGCAGTATTTT. It is translated as CASSPTPLPPNSTDTQYF.